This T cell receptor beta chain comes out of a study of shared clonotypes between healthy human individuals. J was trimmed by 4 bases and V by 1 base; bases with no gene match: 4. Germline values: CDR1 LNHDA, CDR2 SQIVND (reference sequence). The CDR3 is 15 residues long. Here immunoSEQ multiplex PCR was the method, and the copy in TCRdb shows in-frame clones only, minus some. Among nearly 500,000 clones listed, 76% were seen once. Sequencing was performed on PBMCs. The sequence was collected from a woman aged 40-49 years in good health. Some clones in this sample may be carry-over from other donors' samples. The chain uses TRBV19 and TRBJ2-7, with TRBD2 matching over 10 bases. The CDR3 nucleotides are TGTGCCAGTAGTATAGGCACTAGCGGGAAATACGAGCAGTACTTC. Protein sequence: CASSIGTSGKYEQYF. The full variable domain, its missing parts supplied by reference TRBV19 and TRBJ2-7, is DGGITQSPKYLFRKEGQNVTLSCEQNLNHDAMYWYRQDPGQGLRLIYYSQIVNDFQKGDIAEGYSVSREKKESFPLTVTSAQKNPTAFYLCASSIGTSGKYEQYFGPGTRLTVT.